This T cell receptor (beta chain) was identified in a study of early T cells in non-severe SARS-CoV-2 infection. For the study at large: Investigators sequenced bulk RNA drawn from unsorted whole blood, and chains remained unpaired. Findings of the study overall: Anti-spike CD8 responses were favored by VDJdb matching, which missed private and CD4 specificities.

This clonotype has more than one count but fewer than ten. What it binds is not known. Individual cDNA molecules received unique molecular identifiers. TCRdb processed the 5' RACE reads anew with MiXCR; each CDR3 protein has one entry. This repertoire shows more than 85,000 distinct CDR3 sequences, 10% to 15% found once; its top ten account for 6% to 7%. The J segment lost 6 bases and the V segment lost 10 bases, leaving 9 bases of the junction unmatched. The CDR3 is made up of 13 amino acids. Germline lookup yields CDR1 MDHEN and CDR2 SYDVKM. Source material: whole blood. The receptor was isolated from an adult who was a healthcare worker with PCR-confirmed SARS-CoV-2 infection or an uninfected control (not recorded which). This chain connects TRBV28 to TRBJ2-7; TRBD2 agrees at 10 bases. The CDR3 is CAIEREGLTEQYF. As DNA, the CDR3 is TGTGCCATAGAGCGGGAGGGCCTTACCGAGCAGTACTTC.